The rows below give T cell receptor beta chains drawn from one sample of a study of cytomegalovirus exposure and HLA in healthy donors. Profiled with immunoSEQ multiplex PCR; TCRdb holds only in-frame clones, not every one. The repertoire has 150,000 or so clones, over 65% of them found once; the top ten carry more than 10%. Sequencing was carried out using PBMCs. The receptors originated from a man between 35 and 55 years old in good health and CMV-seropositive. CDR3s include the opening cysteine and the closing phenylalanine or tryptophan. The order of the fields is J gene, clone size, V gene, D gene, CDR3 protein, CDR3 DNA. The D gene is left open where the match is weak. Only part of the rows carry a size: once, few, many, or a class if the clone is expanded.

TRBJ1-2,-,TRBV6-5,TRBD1,CASSYRTGPPLEGYTF,TGTGCCAGCAGTTACCGGACAGGGCCTCCGTTGGAGGGCTACACCTTC
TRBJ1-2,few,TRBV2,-,CARPLDFPLYGYTF,TGTGCCAGACCCCTCGATTTCCCGCTATATGGCTACACCTTC
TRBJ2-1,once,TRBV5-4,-,CASSSRQYNEQFF,TGTGCCAGCAGCTCGCGACAGTACAATGAGCAGTTCTTC
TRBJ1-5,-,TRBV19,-,CASSLPGQQPQHF,TGTGCCAGTAGTTTACCCGGACAGCAGCCCCAGCATTTT
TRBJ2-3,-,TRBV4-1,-,CASSHFTPADTQYF,TGCGCCAGCAGCCACTTCACTCCCGCAGATACGCAGTATTTT
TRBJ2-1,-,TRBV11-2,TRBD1,CASSLAYRGNEQFF,TGTGCCAGCAGCTTAGCATACAGGGGCAATGAGCAGTTCTTC
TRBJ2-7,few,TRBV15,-,CATSRGSRQYEQYF,TGTGCCACCAGCAGAGGGTCGCGGCAATACGAGCAGTACTTC
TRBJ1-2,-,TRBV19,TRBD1,CATTDRRGDGYTF,TGTGCCACCACGGACAGGAGAGGGGATGGCTACACCTTC
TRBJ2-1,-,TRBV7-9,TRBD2,CASSLSGDNEQFF,TGTGCCAGCAGCCTCAGCGGGGACAATGAGCAGTTCTTC
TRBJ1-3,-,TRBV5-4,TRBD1,CASSSRTGTGNTIYF,TGTGCCAGCAGCTCACGGACAGGGACGGGAAACACCATATATTTT
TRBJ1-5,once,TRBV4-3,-,CASSQDRVQPQHF,TGCGCCAGCAGCCAAGATCGGGTCCAGCCCCAGCATTTT
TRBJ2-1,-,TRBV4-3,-,CASSQDWQDSEQFF,TGCGCCAGCAGCCAAGATTGGCAAGATTCTGAGCAGTTCTTC
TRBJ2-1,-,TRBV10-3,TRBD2,CAISESLAGGVGEQFF,TGTGCCATCAGTGAGTCGCTAGCGGGAGGGGTAGGTGAGCAGTTCTTC
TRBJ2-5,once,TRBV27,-,CASSSGLVGQETQYF,TGTGCCAGCAGTTCAGGGCTGGTCGGACAAGAGACCCAGTACTTC
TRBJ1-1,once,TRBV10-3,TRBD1,CAISESGQGTEAFF,TGTGCCATCAGTGAGTCTGGACAGGGCACTGAAGCTTTCTTT
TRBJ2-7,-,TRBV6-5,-,CASSYSSEQYF,TGTGCCAGCAGTTACTCGAGCGAGCAGTACTTC
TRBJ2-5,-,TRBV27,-,CASSLSLRTVQEAQYF,TGTGCCAGCAGTTTATCCCTCCGGACAGTCCAAGAGGCCCAGTACTTC
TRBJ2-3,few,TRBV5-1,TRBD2,CASSEGLAGGLDTQYF,TGCGCCAGCAGCGAGGGACTAGCGGGAGGGCTAGATACGCAGTATTTT
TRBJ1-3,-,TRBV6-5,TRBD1,CASSVGQGANTIYF,TGTGCCAGCAGTGTCGGACAGGGAGCAAACACCATATATTTT
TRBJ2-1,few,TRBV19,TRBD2,CASKLAGLNEQFF,TGTGCCAGTAAACTAGCGGGATTAAATGAGCAGTTCTTC
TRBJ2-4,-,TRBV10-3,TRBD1,CAISEGTGPTLAKNIQYF,TGTGCCATCAGTGAGGGGACAGGTCCAACTCTAGCCAAAAACATTCAGTACTTC
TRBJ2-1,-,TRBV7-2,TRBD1,CASSPATGAGGEQFF,TGTGCCAGCAGCCCGGCCACAGGGGCAGGAGGTGAGCAGTTCTTC
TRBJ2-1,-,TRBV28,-,CASSPPGVYNEQFF,TGTGCCAGCAGTCCCCCAGGGGTCTACAATGAGCAGTTCTTC
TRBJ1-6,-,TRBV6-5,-,CASATTGGNNSPLHF,TGTGCCAGTGCCACGACCGGGGGTAACAATTCACCCCTCCACTTT
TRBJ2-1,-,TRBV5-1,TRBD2,CASSPGLAGGGNEQFF,TGCGCCAGCAGCCCTGGACTAGCGGGAGGAGGAAATGAGCAGTTCTTC
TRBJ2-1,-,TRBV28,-,CASSLSARVGLDYNEQFF,TGTGCCAGCAGTTTATCCGCCCGGGTAGGCCTCGACTACAATGAGCAGTTCTTC
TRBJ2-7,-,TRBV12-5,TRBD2,CASGLVAKNSGTEEPYEQYF,TGTGCTAGTGGTTTGGTAGCAAAAAATAGCGGGACCGAAGAACCCTACGAGCAGTACTTC
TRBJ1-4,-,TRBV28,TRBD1,CASSLMGQGTEKLFF,TGTGCCAGCAGTTTGATGGGACAGGGTACCGAAAAACTGTTTTTT
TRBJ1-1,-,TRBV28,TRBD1,CASSLRGGWLNTEAFF,TGTGCCAGCAGTTTAAGAGGGGGCTGGTTAAACACTGAAGCTTTCTTT
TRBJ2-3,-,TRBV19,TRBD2,CASRAELAKADTQYF,TGTGCCAGTAGGGCGGAACTAGCGAAAGCAGATACGCAGTATTTT
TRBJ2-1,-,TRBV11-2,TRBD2,CASSLALGLAGVDEQFF,TGTGCCAGCAGCTTAGCGCTGGGACTAGCGGGAGTGGATGAGCAGTTCTTC
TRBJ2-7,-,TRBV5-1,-,CASSPIGSSYEQYF,TGCGCCAGCAGCCCAATCGGGAGCTCCTACGAGCAGTACTTC
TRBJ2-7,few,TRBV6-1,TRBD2,CASSPSGGLLYEQYF,TGTGCCAGCAGTCCTAGCGGGGGGCTTCTATACGAGCAGTACTTC
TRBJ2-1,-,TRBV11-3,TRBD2,CASSLELAGVSEQFF,TGTGCCAGCAGCTTGGAACTAGCGGGAGTTAGTGAGCAGTTCTTC
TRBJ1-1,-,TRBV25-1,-,CASSEARPEGTEAFF,TGTGCCAGCAGTGAGGCCAGGCCGGAGGGCACTGAAGCTTTCTTT
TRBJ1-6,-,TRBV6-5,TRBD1,CASSDRLNYNSPLHF,TGTGCCAGCTCGGACAGGCTAAACTATAATTCACCCCTCCACTTT
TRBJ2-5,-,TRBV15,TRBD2,CATSRDERWREGGQTQYF,TGTGCCACCAGCAGAGATGAAAGGTGGCGGGAGGGCGGACAGACCCAGTACTTC